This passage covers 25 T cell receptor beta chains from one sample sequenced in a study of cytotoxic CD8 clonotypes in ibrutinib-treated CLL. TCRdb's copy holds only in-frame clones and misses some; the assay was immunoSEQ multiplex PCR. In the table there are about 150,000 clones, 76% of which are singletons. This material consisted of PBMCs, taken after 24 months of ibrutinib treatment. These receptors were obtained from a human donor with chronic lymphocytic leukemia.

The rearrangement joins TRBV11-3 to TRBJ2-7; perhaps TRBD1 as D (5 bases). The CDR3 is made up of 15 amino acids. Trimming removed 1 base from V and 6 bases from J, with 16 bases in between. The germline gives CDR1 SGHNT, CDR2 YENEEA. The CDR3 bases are TGTGCCAGCAGCTTAGGGGTAGGGGCCCCCCTCGAGCAGTACTTC. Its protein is CASSLGVGAPLEQYF.

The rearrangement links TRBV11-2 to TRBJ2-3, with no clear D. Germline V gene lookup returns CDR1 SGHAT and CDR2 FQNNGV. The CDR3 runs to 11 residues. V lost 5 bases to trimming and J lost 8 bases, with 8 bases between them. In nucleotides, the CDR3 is TGTGCCAGCAGCCTGGGATTTACGCAGTATTTT. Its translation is CASSLGFTQYF.

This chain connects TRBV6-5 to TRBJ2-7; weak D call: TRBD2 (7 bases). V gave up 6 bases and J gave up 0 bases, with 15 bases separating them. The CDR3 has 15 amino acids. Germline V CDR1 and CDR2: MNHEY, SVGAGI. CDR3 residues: CASSGQAGHSYEQYF. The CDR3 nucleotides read TGTGCCAGCAGCGGGCAAGCGGGACACTCCTACGAGCAGTACTTC.

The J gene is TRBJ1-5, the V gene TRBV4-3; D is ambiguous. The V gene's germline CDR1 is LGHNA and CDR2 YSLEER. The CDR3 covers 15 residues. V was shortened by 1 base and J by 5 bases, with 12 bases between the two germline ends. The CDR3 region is CASSQGWVPYQPQHF. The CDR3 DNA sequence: TGCGCCAGCAGCCAAGGATGGGTCCCATATCAGCCCCAGCATTTT.

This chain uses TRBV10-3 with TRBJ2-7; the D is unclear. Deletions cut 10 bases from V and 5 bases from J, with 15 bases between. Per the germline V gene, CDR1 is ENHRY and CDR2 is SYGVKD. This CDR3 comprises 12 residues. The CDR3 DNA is TGTGCCACGGCCCATGGGTCCGACGAGCAGTACTTC. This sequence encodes CATAHGSDEQYF.

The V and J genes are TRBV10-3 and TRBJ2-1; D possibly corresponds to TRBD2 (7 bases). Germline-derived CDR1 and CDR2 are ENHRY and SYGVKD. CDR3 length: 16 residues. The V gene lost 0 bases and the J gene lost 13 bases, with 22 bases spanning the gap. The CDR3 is CAISESMGGANHHQFF. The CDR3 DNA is TGTGCCATCAGTGAGTCGATGGGGGGGGCCAACCATCACCAGTTCTTC.

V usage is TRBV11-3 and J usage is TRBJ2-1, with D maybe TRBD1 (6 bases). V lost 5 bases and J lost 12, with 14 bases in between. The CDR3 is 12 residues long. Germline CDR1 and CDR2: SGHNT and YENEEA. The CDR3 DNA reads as TGTGCCAGCAGCACGACAGGTGCGGGGCAGTTCTTC. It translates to CASSTTGAGQFF.

Here the CDR3 DNA reads TGTGCCAGCAGCGCAACCTTCGAGAGGCGCTCTGGAAACACCATATATTTT. Translation: CASSATFERRSGNTIYF. The V call is TRBV7-9, the J call TRBJ1-3; D gene ambiguous. CDR1 and CDR2 from the germline V gene are SEHNR and FQNEAQ (reference sequence). Trimming pared 5 bases from V and 0 bases from J, leaving 17 bases between. CDR3 length: 17 amino acids.

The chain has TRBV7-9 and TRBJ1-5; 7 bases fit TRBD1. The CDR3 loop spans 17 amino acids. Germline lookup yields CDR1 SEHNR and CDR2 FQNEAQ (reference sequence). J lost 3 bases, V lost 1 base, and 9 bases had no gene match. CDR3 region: CASSLGHLTGTNQPQHF. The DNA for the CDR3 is TGTGCCAGCAGCTTAGGTCACCTGACAGGGACCAATCAGCCCCAGCATTTT.

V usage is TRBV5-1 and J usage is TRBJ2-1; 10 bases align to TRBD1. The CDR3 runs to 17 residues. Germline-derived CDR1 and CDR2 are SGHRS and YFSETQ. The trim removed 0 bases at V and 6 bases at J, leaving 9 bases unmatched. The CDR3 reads CASSLDPMGQGSNEQFF. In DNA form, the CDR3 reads TGCGCCAGCAGCTTGGACCCCATGGGACAGGGGTCCAATGAGCAGTTCTTC.

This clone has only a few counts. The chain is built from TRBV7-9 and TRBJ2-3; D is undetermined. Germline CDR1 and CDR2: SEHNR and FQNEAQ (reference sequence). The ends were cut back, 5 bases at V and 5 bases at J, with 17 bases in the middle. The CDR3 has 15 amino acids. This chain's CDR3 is CASSNTANPGDTQYF. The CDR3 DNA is TGTGCCAGCAGCAACACGGCCAACCCCGGAGATACGCAGTATTTT.

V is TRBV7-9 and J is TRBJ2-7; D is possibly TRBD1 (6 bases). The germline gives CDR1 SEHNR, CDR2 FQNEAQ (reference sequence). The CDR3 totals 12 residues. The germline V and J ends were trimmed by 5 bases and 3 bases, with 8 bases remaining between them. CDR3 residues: CASSQTGYEQYF. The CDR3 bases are TGTGCCAGCAGCCAGACAGGCTACGAGCAGTACTTC.

This CDR3 reads CASSQIGLPIGTDTQYF. As DNA, the CDR3 is TGTGCCAGCAGCCAGATCGGACTGCCCATCGGTACAGATACGCAGTATTTT. This sequence joins TRBV14 and TRBJ2-3, with D tentatively TRBD2 (5 bases). This CDR3 is 17 amino acids long. V was cut by 3 bases and J by 3 bases, with 19 bases left in between. The germline V gene has CDR1 SGHDN and CDR2 FVKESK. Together with reference TRBV14 and TRBJ2-3, the CDR3 gives the full variable domain: EAGVTQFPSHSVIEKGQTVTLRCDPISGHDNLYWYRRVMGKEIKFLLHFVKESKQDESGMPNNRFLAERTGGTYSTLKVQPAELEDSGVYFCASSQIGLPIGTDTQYFGPGTRLTVL.

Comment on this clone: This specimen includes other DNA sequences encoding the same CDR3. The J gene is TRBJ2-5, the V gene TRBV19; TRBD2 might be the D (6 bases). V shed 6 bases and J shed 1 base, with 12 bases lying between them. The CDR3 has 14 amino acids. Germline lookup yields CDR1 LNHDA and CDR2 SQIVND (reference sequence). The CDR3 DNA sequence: TGTGCCAGTAGCACCACCGGGGGCCAAGAGACCCAGTACTTC. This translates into CASSTTGGQETQYF.

The CDR3 protein is CASSEEQGWAEAFF. The CDR3 nucleotides are TGTGCCAGCAGTGAAGAACAGGGGTGGGCTGAAGCTTTCTTT. The J gene is TRBJ1-1, the V gene TRBV6-1; the match to TRBD1 covers 7 bases. Germline V CDR1 and CDR2: MNHNS, SASEGT. With 1 base clipped from V and 6 bases from J, the junction kept 5 bases outside the gene matches. This CDR3 contains 14 residues.

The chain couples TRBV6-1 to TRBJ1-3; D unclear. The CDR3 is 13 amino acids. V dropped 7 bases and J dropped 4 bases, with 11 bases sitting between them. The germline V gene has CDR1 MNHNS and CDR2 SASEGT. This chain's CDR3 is CASTTGRGNTIYF. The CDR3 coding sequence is TGTGCCAGCACCACGGGGAGAGGAAACACCATATATTTT.

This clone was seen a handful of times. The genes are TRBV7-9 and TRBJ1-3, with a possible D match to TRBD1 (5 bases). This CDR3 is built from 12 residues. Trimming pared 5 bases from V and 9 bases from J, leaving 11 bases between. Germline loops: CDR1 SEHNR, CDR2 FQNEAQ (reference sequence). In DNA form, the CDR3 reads TGTGCCAGCAGCCCCCCGGGGGGCACCATATATTTT. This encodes CASSPPGGTIYF.

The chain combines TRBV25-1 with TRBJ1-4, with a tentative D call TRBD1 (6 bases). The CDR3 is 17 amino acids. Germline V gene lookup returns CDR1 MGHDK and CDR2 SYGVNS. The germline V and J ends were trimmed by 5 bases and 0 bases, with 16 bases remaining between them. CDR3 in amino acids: CASSLRQGWATNEKLFF. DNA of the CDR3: TGTGCCAGCAGTCTAAGGCAGGGGTGGGCAACTAATGAAAAACTGTTTTTT.

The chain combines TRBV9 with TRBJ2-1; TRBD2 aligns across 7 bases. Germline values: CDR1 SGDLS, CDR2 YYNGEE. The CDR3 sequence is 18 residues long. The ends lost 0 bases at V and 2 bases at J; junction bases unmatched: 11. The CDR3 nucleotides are TGTGCCAGCAGCGTAGCGAGTTCGGGGGGTCTAACCTACAATGAGCAGTTCTTC. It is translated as CASSVASSGGLTYNEQFF.

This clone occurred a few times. The CDR3 spells CASRGVYYGYTF. The CDR3 DNA is TGTGCCAGCAGAGGGGTCTACTATGGCTACACCTTC. The chain couples TRBV6-5 to TRBJ1-2, with TRBD1 as a possible D gene (5 bases). Germline CDR1 MNHEY, CDR2 SVGAGI. Deletions cut 6 bases from V and 3 bases from J, with 8 bases between. The CDR3 spans 12 residues.

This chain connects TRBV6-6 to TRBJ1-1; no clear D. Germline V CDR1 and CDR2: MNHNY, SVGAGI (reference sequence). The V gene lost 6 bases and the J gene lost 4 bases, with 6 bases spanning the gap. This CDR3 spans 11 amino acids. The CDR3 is CASSPFTEAFF. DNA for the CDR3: TGTGCCAGCAGCCCATTCACTGAAGCTTTCTTT.

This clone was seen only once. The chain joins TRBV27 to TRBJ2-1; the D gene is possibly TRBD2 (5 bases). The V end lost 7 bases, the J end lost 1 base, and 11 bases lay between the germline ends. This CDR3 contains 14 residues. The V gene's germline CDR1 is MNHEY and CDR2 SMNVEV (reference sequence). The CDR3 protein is CASTPRGSYNEQFF. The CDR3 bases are TGTGCCAGCACCCCCCGGGGTTCCTACAATGAGCAGTTCTTC.

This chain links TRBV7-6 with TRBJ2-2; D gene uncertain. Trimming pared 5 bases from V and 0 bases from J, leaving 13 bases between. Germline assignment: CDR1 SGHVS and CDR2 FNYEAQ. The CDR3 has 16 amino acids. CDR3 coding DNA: TGTGCCAGCAGCCCTCAGGCCGGAGCGAACACCGGGGAGCTGTTTTTT. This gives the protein CASSPQAGANTGELFF.

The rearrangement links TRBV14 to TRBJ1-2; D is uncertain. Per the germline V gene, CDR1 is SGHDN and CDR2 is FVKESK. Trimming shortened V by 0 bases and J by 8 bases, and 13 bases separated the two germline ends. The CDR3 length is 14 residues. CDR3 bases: TGTGCCAGCAGCCAAGATGGGCAGAACTGGGGCTACACCTTC. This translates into CASSQDGQNWGYTF.

The CDR3 loop reads CASSPDREGGNTIYF. The CDR3 DNA reads TGTGCCAGCAGTCCAGACAGGGAGGGTGGAAACACCATATATTTT. This chain links TRBV6-5 with TRBJ1-3; 7 bases line up with TRBD1. This CDR3 comprises 15 residues. Trimming removed 5 bases from V and 3 bases from J; junction bases left unmatched: 7. In germline, CDR1 is MNHEY, CDR2 SVGAGI.